Included here is one T cell receptor (beta chain) sequence, with context. It has no known antigen specificity. No per-base quality is available; no much larger clone lies one base away. The trim is 3 bases for V and 3 bases for J, with a gap of 9 bases between the germline ends. CDR1 and CDR2 (SGHAT, FQNNGV) derive from the germline V gene. Its CDR3 holds 14 amino acids, cysteine through phenylalanine. Just the 42-base CDR3 DNA is kept, in frame starting at base 1. Libraries were prepared through the immunoSEQ multiplex PCR assay. Adaptive Biotechnologies carried out high-throughput TCR-beta CDR3 sequencing of genomic DNA for most patients. As for how the authors treated the data: Adaptive's ImmunoSEQ software supplied the TCR sequencing data for around 19 patients, while MiXCR and VDJtools were used to process a few other patients. CDR3 nucleotide sequences shared between donor and recipient were removed because the origin of such sequences could not be assigned. To count as alloreactive, a clone needed at least 2-fold expansion over unstimulated cells and a minimum CFSE-low frequency of 0.002% (template counts) or 0.001% (read counts). A clone was considered mappable if detected in the sequenced pre-transplant spleen, lymph node, or MLR CFSE-low populations of the donor or recipient. The cumulative frequency of alloreactive clones was calculated as a percentage of all sequences, weighted by copy number. TCRdb took over this immuneACCESS table, retaining in-frame rearrangements with V and J assigned. Such tables are incomplete; in checked studies, under half of the missing clones stem from an unresolved V gene, and the remainder is unexplained. The V and J calls and the clone size are those of that table, but D and trimming were determined from the DNA. The sample table contains tens of thousands of clones; only one count was recorded for around nine tenths of them. The ten most abundant clones make up approximately 1.6% of the sample.

In the first month after transplant, blood samples were collected up to 4 times, and after that at least monthly when available. This entry belongs to a study of graft-versus-host responses after intestinal transplantation (dated by TCRdb to the early 2020s). Context from the whole study: Multivisceral, liver-intestinal, or isolated intestinal transplants were received by the recipients. Anti-thymocyte globulin induction was given to all recipients, followed by maintenance tacrolimus and steroids for roughly 3 years. After intestinal transplantation, graft-versus-host and host-versus-graft alloreactive T cell clones were followed in the graft, circulation and bone marrow using bulk TCR-beta CDR3 sequencing. To identify alloreactive clones, pre-transplant mixed lymphocyte reaction products were sequenced and compared with unstimulated pre-transplant donor and recipient T cells. The cohort enrolled about two dozen intestinal transplant recipients, one of whom was a retransplant, and a few patients without pretransplant specimens were excluded. Donor T cell macrochimerism was defined as a peak of at least 4% donor T cells among recipient peripheral blood mononuclear cells. Rather than being sequenced by the commercial service, samples from three later patients were sequenced in-house on an Illumina MiSeq and processed with MiXCR. Study-wide conclusions, independent of this receptor: Conclusions were limited by the relatively low number and heterogeneity of intestinal transplant patients. In patients with donor T cell macrochimerism, the allografts had high GvH to HvG T cell clonal ratios. GvH clones were found in recipient bone marrow, and some of the GvH clones appeared earlier in ileal mucosa or blood, which is consistent with an intestinal mucosal origin. Early after transplant, declines in HvG clones were associated with peak levels of circulating GvH clones.

This TCR derives from a human patient who received an intestinal transplant, so some T cells may come from the graft donor. This specimen consisted of PBMCs, obtained 26 days after transplant. Recombination linked TRBV11-2 to TRBJ2-1; tentative D gene TRBD2, with 5 bases matching. The DNA sequence reads TGTGCCAGCAGCTTGAGAGGGAACTACAATGAGCAGTTCTTC. It encodes CASSLRGNYNEQFF.